The T cell receptor (beta chain) described here comes from a study of blood T cell repertoires in COVID-19 (dated by TCRdb to the early 2020s). Study-level background: Samples from collaborators originated in the United States, Italy and Spain and spanned both the acute and convalescent phases of COVID-19. The repertoires were released in a freely available public database intended as a resource for research on the immune response to SARS-CoV-2. The dataset comprised deeply sampled blood TCRbeta repertoires from subjects exposed to, actively infected with, or recovered from COVID-19. HLA class I and class II types, where available, came from metadata supplied by the sample provider rather than from assay-based typing. Sample metadata almost always included a de-identified subject ID, COVID-19 status, age in years and sex. The samples were drawn from two sources: the first 160 participants of the ongoing ImmuneRACE study, and 950 to 1,500 subjects contributed by 6 global collaborators. The prospective study material was composed of cDNA or gDNA derived from T cells, B-cell-depleted T cells, or PBMCs. Broad study findings and their caveats: The quantity of clinical and demographic metadata differed by source and by participant and was supplied without curation.

TCRbeta CDR3 regions were amplified from genomic DNA by means of the immunoSEQ Assay, a bias-controlled multiplex PCR. The authors' pipeline ran thus. The number of nucleated cells in each sample was estimated by amplification of reference gene primers within the assay. To quantify the absolute abundance of each unique TCRbeta CDR3 rearrangement, sequence reads were collapsed and filtered. For each sample, productive Simpson clonality was calculated as the square root of Simpson's diversity index across productive rearrangements. In its TCRdb copy, this immuneACCESS table keeps in-frame sequences only and misses some clones. Where compared with another copy, unresolved V genes explain less than half of these, and the others have no known cause. V and J calls plus clone size are reproduced from that table; the DNA served to infer D and trimming. This sample comprises 250,000 to 400,000 clones, under 90% of them detected only once. The ten largest make up 2.5% to 3.5% of the sample.

Comment on this clone: There is no known antigen for this receptor. Base qualities are not recorded, but no much larger clone differs from it by a single base.

In Seattle, one collaborating source enrolled patients while the infection was active and tracked those patients longitudinally over the course of disease. Collaborating institutions collected whole blood in K2EDTA tubes following their own protocols. For TCRbeta analysis, collaborators shipped samples in one of three forms: frozen whole blood, isolated PBMCs, or DNA extracted from either of those sample types. The CDR3 sequence holds 16 residues, the cysteine and phenylalanine included. The retained sequence is limited to the CDR3, 48 bases, with the frame set at the first base. V trim: 4 bases; J trim: 3 bases; unmatched bases: 9. The germline V gene (reference sequence) gives CDR1 as SGHKS and CDR2 as YYEKEE.

Material for sequencing was peripheral blood. The receptor chain draws on TRBV5-5 and TRBJ2-3, and 9 junction bases match TRBD2. This clonotype was sampled from a woman aged 25 to 45 with COVID-19, enrolled during active disease. CDR3 reads: CASSLDIAGVTDTQYF. The sequence in DNA is TGTGCCAGCAGCCTCGACATAGCGGGAGTAACAGATACGCAGTATTTT.